This TCR beta chain was captured in a study of T cells in Graves' hyperthyroidism and ophthalmopathy. TCR beta CDR3 regions were amplified from RNA transcripts. Initially, a first-round RT-PCR of the TCR CDR3 employed the HTBI primer set. TCRdb itself ran the multiplex PCR reads through MiXCR, one entry per CDR3 protein. The table records around 270,000 distinct CDR3 sequences, roughly 19% of them present only once. The source of the PBMCs was 10 ml of fresh peripheral blood. This clonotype has only a few counts. Its antigen is unknown. Notes on the study in general: Within blood appeared most thyroid clonotypes that had expanded above 0.001. Stable hyperthyroidism was told apart from ophthalmopathy by a model built on 13 V-J features.

Sequencing used blood. The receptor was isolated from a man aged 45-60 years with Graves' ophthalmopathy.

DNA of the CDR3: TGTGCCAGCAGTGAACTAGCGGAACCCACAGATACGCAGTATTTT. Translation gives CASSELAEPTDTQYF. The rearrangement uses TRBV2 and TRBJ2-3; 7 nucleotides match TRBD2. The germline CDR1 and CDR2 sequences are SNHLY and FYNNEI. J lost 2 bases, V lost 2 bases, and 4 bases had no gene match. CDR3 length: 15 residues.